The 20 T cell receptor beta chains in this list originate from one sample, sequenced in a study of shared clonotypes between healthy human individuals. Using immunoSEQ multiplex PCR, the repertoire was profiled, and TCRdb retains in-frame clones only, with some absent. The repertoire has 950,000 to 1,300,000 clones, approximately 72% of them found once; the top ten carry about 1.5%. The source material was memory CD4+ T cells sorted from blood. Subset in this sample: CD45RA-negative fraction. The receptors shown here come from a man aged 18 to 30 in good health.

The chain has TRBV6-6 and TRBJ2-7; maybe TRBD1 (5 bases). The CDR3 spans 14 residues. Between the trimmed V and J ends, which lost 6 bases and 2 bases, there was a span of 14 bases. Looked up from germline, CDR1 is MNHNY and CDR2 is SVGAGI (reference sequence). The CDR3 DNA is TGTGCCAGCAGCTCTATGACAGTTACCTACGAGCAGTACTTC. As protein: CASSSMTVTYEQYF.

This chain connects TRBV7-2 to TRBJ1-2; no firm D call. Germline CDR1 reads SGHTA; CDR2 reads FQGNSA. V lost 1 base to trimming and J lost 0 bases, with 9 bases between them. The CDR3 is 15 amino acids. The chain's CDR3 is CASSLVNQANYGYTF. CDR3 in DNA: TGTGCCAGCAGCTTAGTTAACCAAGCTAACTATGGCTACACCTTC.

V gene TRBV19 combines with J gene TRBJ1-5; perhaps TRBD1 as D (5 bases). V lost 7 bases to trimming and J lost 1 base, with 17 bases between them. The CDR3 consists of 16 residues. Germline V CDR1 and CDR2: LNHDA, SQIVND (reference sequence). The CDR3 region is CASKPSIQESNQPQHF. The CDR3 nucleotides are TGTGCCAGTAAACCATCCATACAGGAAAGCAATCAGCCCCAGCATTTT.

V gene TRBV10-3 combines with J gene TRBJ2-1, with 10 bases lining up with TRBD2. The junction had 9 bases not matched to a gene; V was cut back by 6 bases and J by 7 bases. CDR3 length equals 15 residues. From germline, CDR1 is ENHRY and CDR2 SYGVKD. CDR3 in amino acids: CAIRFLAGVSNEQFF. The CDR3 DNA follows: TGTGCCATCAGGTTTCTAGCGGGAGTTTCGAATGAGCAGTTCTTC.

The genes are TRBV7-9 and TRBJ2-3, with a weak D call TRBD2 (5 bases). The germline gives CDR1 SEHNR, CDR2 FQNEAQ (reference sequence). The CDR3 runs 15 residues. Trimming stripped 6 bases from V and 0 bases from J, with 13 bases between. The CDR3 sequence is CASRLGTGSTDTQYF. In DNA, the CDR3 is TGTGCCAGCAGACTAGGAACGGGAAGCACAGATACGCAGTATTTT.

The chain employs TRBV6-5 and TRBJ2-1; TRBD2 matches 13 bases. The length of the CDR3 is 13 residues. J gave up 6 bases and V 8 bases, and 1 base lay outside the gene matches. Germline-derived CDR1 and CDR2 are MNHEY and SVGAGI. CDR3 region: CASRLAGGNEQFF. The DNA for the CDR3 is TGTGCCAGCCGACTAGCGGGAGGCAATGAGCAGTTCTTC.

This chain uses TRBV21-1 with TRBJ2-5; the table's TRBD2 call for D was not verified on the DNA. TRBV21-1 is an annotated pseudogene. This CDR3 is 15 amino acids long. As DNA, the CDR3 is TGTGCCAGCAGCGATGTCACATGGCCGGGGGGGACCCAGTACTTC. It codes for CASSDVTWPGGTQYF.

The V call is TRBV4-1, the J call TRBJ2-2, with 7 bases fitting TRBD1. The CDR3 consists of 16 residues. J lost 4 bases, V lost 1 base, and 6 bases had no gene match. Germline CDR1 reads MGHRA; CDR2 reads YSYEKL. For the CDR3, the DNA is TGCGCCAGCAGCCAAGCCCCGACAGGGTCCACCGGGGAGCTGTTTTTT. Its translation: CASSQAPTGSTGELFF.

The V gene is TRBV9, the J gene TRBJ1-1, with unresolved D. V was cut by 4 bases and J by 1 base, with 8 bases left in between. CDR3 size: 13 residues. Germline CDR1 is SGDLS and CDR2 is YYNGEE. The CDR3 DNA is TGTGCCAGCAGCACCGGTACGAACACTGAAGCTTTCTTT. It translates to CASSTGTNTEAFF.

The rearrangement joins TRBV18 to TRBJ1-2; 9 nucleotides agree with TRBD1. The CDR3 has 18 amino acids. CDR1 KGHSH and CDR2 LQKENI come from the germline V gene. V was clipped by 3 bases and J by 5 bases; unmatched bases: 16. CDR3: CASSPRRLQGQGIYGYTF. Here the CDR3 DNA reads TGTGCCAGCTCACCGCGTCGTCTCCAAGGACAGGGGATTTATGGCTACACCTTC.

This clone has more than one count but fewer than ten. This chain uses TRBV7-2 with TRBJ2-5, with D unclear. V was shortened by 4 bases and J by 7 bases, with 16 bases between the two germline ends. The CDR3 has 14 amino acids. Per the germline V gene, CDR1 is SGHTA and CDR2 is FQGNSA. The CDR3 DNA sequence: TGTGCCAGCAGCTCCCCCCCAGGATGGGGGACCCAGTACTTC. Translation: CASSSPPGWGTQYF.

Comments on this clone: Distinct nucleotide sequences in the sample also encode this CDR3. The V and J genes are TRBV2 and TRBJ2-7; no definite D call. V was cut by 8 bases and J by 4 bases, with 6 bases left in between. This CDR3 region has 10 residues. The germline gives CDR1 SNHLY, CDR2 FYNNEI. The CDR3 DNA sequence: TGTGCCAGCGGCCGATACGAGCAGTACTTC. Residues: CASGRYEQYF.

The genes are TRBV5-4 and TRBJ2-1, with a possible D match to TRBD2 (5 bases). Germline V gives CDR1 SGHNT, CDR2 YYREEE (reference sequence). The length of the CDR3 is 15 residues. Deletions cut 0 bases from V and 0 bases from J, with 7 bases between. The CDR3 loop is CASSLETSSYNEQFF. In DNA form, the CDR3 reads TGTGCCAGCAGCTTGGAAACTAGCTCCTACAATGAGCAGTTCTTC. The full variable domain, its missing parts supplied by reference TRBV5-4 and TRBJ2-1, is ETGVTQSPTHLIKTRGQQVTLRCSSQSGHNTVSWYQQALGQGPQFIFQYYREEENGRGNFPPRFSGLQFPNYSSELNVNALELDDSALYLCASSLETSSYNEQFFGPGTRLTVL.

This clone was recorded only once. The chain uses TRBV7-8 and TRBJ2-2, with D perhaps matching TRBD1 (6 bases). This CDR3 is built from 15 residues. Trimming pared 1 base from V and 7 bases from J, leaving 13 bases between. Germline lookup yields CDR1 SGHVS and CDR2 FQNEAQ. CDR3 sequence: CASSLGQGYGGELFF. CDR3 sequence (DNA): TGTGCCAGCAGCTTAGGTCAGGGGTATGGCGGGGAGCTGTTTTTT.

This sequence joins TRBV28 and TRBJ1-4, with a possible D match to TRBD1 (5 bases). V was cut by 5 bases and J by 9 bases, with 19 bases left in between. The germline V gene has CDR1 MDHEN and CDR2 SYDVKM. This CDR3 is built from 15 residues. CDR3 region: CASSPPWGRDKKLFF. In nucleotides, the CDR3 is TGTGCCAGCAGTCCTCCCTGGGGGAGAGACAAAAAACTGTTTTTT.

J is TRBJ2-1 and V is TRBV4-1; TRBD2 matches 8 bases. CDR3 length: 17 residues. The germline V gene has CDR1 MGHRA and CDR2 YSYEKL. J was trimmed by 0 bases and V by 4 bases; bases with no gene match: 8. This CDR3 is CASSPTPAGGSYNEQFF. CDR3 bases: TGCGCCAGCAGCCCAACCCCCGCGGGGGGCTCCTACAATGAGCAGTTCTTC.

As for this clone: Other nucleotide sequences from this sample produce the same CDR3. This chain connects TRBV14 to TRBJ2-3; no definite D call. The CDR3 loop spans 12 amino acids. The germline V and J ends were trimmed by 2 bases and 4 bases, with 4 bases remaining between them. The V gene's germline CDR1 is SGHDN and CDR2 FVKESK. The chain's CDR3 is CASSQPPDTQYF. The CDR3 DNA reads as TGTGCCAGCAGCCAACCCCCAGATACGCAGTATTTT.

The chain combines TRBV10-1 with TRBJ1-2, with 11 nucleotides matching TRBD1. The trim removed 4 bases at V and 10 bases at J, leaving 8 bases unmatched. CDR1 and CDR2 (germline): WNHNN, SYGVQD (reference sequence). This CDR3 contains 14 residues. The CDR3: CASSATGTGGTYTF. In DNA form, the CDR3 reads TGCGCCAGCAGTGCAACCGGGACAGGGGGAACCTACACCTTC.

This clone was observed a few times. The chain employs TRBV5-1 and TRBJ1-3; TRBD1 matches at 8 bases. This CDR3 contains 14 residues. CDR1 is SGHRS and CDR2 is YFSETQ in the germline V gene. Unmatched junction bases numbered 5, after V lost 5 bases and J lost 4 bases. CDR3 nucleotides: TGCGCCAGCAGAGGACAGGGTGACGGAAACACCATATATTTT. Translated: CASRGQGDGNTIYF. Looking up the rest from reference TRBV5-1 and TRBJ1-3 gives the full variable domain: KAGVTQTPRYLIKTRGQQVTLSCSPISGHRSVSWYQQTPGQGLQFLFEYFSETQRNKGNFPGRFSGRQFSNSRSEMNVSTLELGDSALYLCASRGQGDGNTIYFGEGSWLTVV.

The chain carries TRBV2 and TRBJ1-2; D uncertain. The germline V gene has CDR1 SNHLY and CDR2 FYNNEI. The CDR3 is 13 residues long. Trimming stripped 2 bases from V and 8 bases from J, with 12 bases between. CDR3 region: CASSETKSGGYTF. In DNA form, the CDR3 reads TGTGCCAGCAGTGAAACTAAATCGGGCGGCTACACCTTC.